The present T cell receptor (beta chain) was sequenced within a study of post-analysis software for immune sequencing data. Overall study findings and caveats: Five or six TRBV segments, TRBV5-6, TRBV5-1 and TRBV20-1 among them, were found more frequent in patients than controls. When the samples were clustered directly with F measure, those that had been prepared in the same batch showed strong co-clustering.

Regarding this clonotype: Its antigen remains unidentified.

Presence of unique molecular identifiers characterized the TCR beta cDNA libraries. T cells numbering about 0.85 to 11 million yielded some 500,000 cDNA molecules. Using its own MiXCR run on the PCR reads, TCRdb lists one record per CDR3 protein. The table includes approximately 570,000 distinct CDR3 sequences, roughly 40% detected once. The CDR3 is 13 amino acids. Germline loops: CDR1 SGHTA, CDR2 FQGNSA. V shed 6 bases and J 14 bases; nucleotides not matched to a gene: 12. The sample comprised blood. The V call is TRBV7-2, the J call TRBJ1-4; 7 nucleotides align to TRBD1. The sequence derives from a girl aged 10 to 17 with multiple sclerosis. The CDR3 nucleotides are TGTGCCAGCAGTCCGGGACAGCTCTCTTGGCTGTTTTTT. Its protein is CASSPGQLSWLFF.